This entry concerns a single T cell receptor (beta chain). Its antigen remains unidentified. Cultured CD4+ T cell DNA underwent sequencing with the Oncomine TCR Beta short-read assay. TCRdb fed the PCR reads into MiXCR, producing one record per CDR3 protein. Of about 23,000 distinct CDR3 sequences listed, under 45% were seen once; the top ten hold under 20%. J gave up 4 bases and V 3 bases, and 9 bases lay outside the gene matches. From germline, CDR1 is DFQATT and CDR2 SNEGSKA (reference sequence). The CDR3 contains 17 residues. This specimen comes from a study of vaccination and CD4 T cells after COVID-19. The treatment: approximately nine-day PBMC culture with coronavirus spike peptide pools or control peptides (ViraFEST assay). Alongside around 10 IU/ml IL-2 and approximately 9.8 ug/ml peptide pools, PBMCs were cultured at roughly 2 million per well. These CD4+ T cells came from approximately 11-day cultures by negative selection.

Study-level points and caveats: The median proportion of reactive clones detected only post-vaccination in convalescent patients was more than 65%. The researchers studied relatively few convalescent patients and omitted early post-infection timepoints.

This sequence joins TRBV20-1 and TRBJ2-1, with TRBD2 identical over 13 bases. This TCR was sampled from a human donor who received a COVID-19 vaccine. The material sequenced was CD4+ T cells from blood, cultured in vitro, taken before SARS-CoV-2 vaccination. The CDR3 protein is CSARATSGGFFYNEQFF. CDR3 in DNA: TGCAGTGCTAGGGCGACTAGCGGGGGGTTTTTTTACAATGAGCAGTTCTTC.